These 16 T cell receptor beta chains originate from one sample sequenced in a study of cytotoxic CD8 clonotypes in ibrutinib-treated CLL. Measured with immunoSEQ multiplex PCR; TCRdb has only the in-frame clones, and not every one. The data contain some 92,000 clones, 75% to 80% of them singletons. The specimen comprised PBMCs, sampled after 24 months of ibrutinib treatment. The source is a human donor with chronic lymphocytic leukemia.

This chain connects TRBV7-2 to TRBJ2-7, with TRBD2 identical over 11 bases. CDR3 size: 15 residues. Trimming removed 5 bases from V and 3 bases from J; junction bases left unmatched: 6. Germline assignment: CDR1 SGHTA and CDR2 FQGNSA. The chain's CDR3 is CASSKTSGEIYEQYF. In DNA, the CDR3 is TGTGCCAGCAGCAAGACTAGCGGGGAAATCTACGAGCAGTACTTC.

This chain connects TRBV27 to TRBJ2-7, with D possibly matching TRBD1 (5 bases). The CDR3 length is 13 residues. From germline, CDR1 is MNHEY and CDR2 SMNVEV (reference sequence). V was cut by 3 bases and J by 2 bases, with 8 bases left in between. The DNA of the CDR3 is TGTGCCAGCAGTTTGGCAGGGACCTACGAGCAGTACTTC. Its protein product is CASSLAGTYEQYF.

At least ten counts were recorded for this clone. The CDR3 loop reads CASSDNTEAFF. CDR3 sequence (DNA): TGTGCCAGCAGCGACAACACTGAAGCTTTCTTT. The genes are TRBV7-6 and TRBJ1-1; unclear D gene. Germline V gene lookup returns CDR1 SGHVS and CDR2 FNYEAQ. The ends were cut back, 5 bases at V and 2 bases at J, with 3 bases in the middle. CDR3 size: 11 residues.

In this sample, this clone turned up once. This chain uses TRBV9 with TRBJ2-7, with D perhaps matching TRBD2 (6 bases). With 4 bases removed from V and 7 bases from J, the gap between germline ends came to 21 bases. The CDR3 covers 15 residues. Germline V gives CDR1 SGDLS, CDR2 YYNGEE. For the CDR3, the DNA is TGTGCCAGCAGCTTTTCCGGGACTCTTAATGGGGAGCAGTACTTC. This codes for CASSFSGTLNGEQYF.

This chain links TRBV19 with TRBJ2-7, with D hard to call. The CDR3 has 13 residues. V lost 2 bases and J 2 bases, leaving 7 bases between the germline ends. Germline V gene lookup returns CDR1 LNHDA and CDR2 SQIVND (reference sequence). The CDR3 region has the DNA TGTGCCAGTAGTATAAGGACCACCTACGAGCAGTACTTC. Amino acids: CASSIRTTYEQYF. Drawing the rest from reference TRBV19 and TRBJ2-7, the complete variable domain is DGGITQSPKYLFRKEGQNVTLSCEQNLNHDAMYWYRQDPGQGLRLIYYSQIVNDFQKGDIAEGYSVSREKKESFPLTVTSAQKNPTAFYLCASSIRTTYEQYFGPGTRLTVT.

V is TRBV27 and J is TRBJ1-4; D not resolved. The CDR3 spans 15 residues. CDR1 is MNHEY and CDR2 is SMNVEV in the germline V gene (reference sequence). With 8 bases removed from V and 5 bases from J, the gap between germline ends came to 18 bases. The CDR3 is CASGFRGGANEKLFF. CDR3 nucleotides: TGTGCCAGCGGCTTTCGGGGAGGAGCGAATGAAAAACTGTTTTTT. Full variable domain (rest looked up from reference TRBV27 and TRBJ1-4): EAQVTQNPRYLITVTGKKLTVTCSQNMNHEYMSWYRQDPGLGLRQIYYSMNVEVTDKGDVPEGYKVSRKEKRNFPLILESPSPNQTSLYFCASGFRGGANEKLFFGSGTQLSVL.

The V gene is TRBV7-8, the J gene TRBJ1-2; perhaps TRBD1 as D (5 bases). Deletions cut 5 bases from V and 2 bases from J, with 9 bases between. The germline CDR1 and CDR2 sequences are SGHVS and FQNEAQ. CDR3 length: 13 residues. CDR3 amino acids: CASSQGVNYGYTF. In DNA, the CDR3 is TGTGCCAGCAGCCAAGGGGTGAACTATGGCTACACCTTC.

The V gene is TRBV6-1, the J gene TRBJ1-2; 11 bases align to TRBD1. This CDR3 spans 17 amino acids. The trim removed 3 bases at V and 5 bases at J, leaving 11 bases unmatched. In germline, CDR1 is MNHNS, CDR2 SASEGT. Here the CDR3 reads CASSDRTGGATGYGYTF. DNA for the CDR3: TGTGCCAGCAGTGACCGGACAGGGGGCGCGACGGGGTATGGCTACACCTTC.

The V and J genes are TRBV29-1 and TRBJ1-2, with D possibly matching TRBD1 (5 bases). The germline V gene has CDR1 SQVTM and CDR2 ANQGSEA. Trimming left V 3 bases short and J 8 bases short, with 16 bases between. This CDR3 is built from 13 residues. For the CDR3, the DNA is TGCAGCGTTGACGAGAAGGGGTTCGGAGGCTACACCTTC. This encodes CSVDEKGFGGYTF.

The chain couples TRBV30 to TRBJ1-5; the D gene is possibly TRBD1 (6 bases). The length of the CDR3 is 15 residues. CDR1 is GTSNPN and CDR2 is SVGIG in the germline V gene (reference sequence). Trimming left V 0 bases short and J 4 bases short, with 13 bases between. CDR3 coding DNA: TGTGCCTGGAGTGTACCCAGGGGTCAGAATCAGCCCCAGCATTTT. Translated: CAWSVPRGQNQPQHF.

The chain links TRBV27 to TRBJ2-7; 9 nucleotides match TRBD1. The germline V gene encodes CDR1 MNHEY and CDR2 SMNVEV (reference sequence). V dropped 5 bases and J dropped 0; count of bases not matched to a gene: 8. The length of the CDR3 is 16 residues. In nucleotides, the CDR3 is TGTGCCAGCAGTCATTTCGGGACAGGGAGCTCCTACGAGCAGTACTTC. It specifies CASSHFGTGSSYEQYF.

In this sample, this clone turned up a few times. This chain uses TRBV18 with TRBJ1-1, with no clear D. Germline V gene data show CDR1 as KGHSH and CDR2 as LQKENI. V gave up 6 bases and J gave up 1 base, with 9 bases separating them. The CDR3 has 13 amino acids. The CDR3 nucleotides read TGTGCCAGCTCGGAGTTAACGAACACTGAAGCTTTCTTT. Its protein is CASSELTNTEAFF.

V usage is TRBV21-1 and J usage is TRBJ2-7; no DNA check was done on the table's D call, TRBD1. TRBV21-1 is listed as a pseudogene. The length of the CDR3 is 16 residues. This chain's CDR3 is CASTRRLGVNSYEQYF. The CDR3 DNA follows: TGTGCCAGCACCCGTAGGTTAGGGGTGAACTCATACGAGCAGTACTTC.

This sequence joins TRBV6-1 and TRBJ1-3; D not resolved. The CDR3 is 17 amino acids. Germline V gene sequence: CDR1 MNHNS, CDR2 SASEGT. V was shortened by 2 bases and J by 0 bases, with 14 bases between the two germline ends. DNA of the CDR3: TGTGCCAGCAGTGAAAGGCCATCCGGAGCCTCTGGAAACACCATATATTTT. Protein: CASSERPSGASGNTIYF.

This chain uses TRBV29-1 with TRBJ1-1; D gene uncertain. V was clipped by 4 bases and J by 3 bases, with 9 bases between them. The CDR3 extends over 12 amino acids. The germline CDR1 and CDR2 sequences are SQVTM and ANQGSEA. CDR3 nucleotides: TGCAGCGTTGGAGAGGGCCACACTGAAGCTTTCTTT. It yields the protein CSVGEGHTEAFF.

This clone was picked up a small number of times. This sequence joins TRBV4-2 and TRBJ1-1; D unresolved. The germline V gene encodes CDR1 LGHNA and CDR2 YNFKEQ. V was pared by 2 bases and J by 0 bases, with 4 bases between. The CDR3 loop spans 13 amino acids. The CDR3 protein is CASSQRLNTEAFF. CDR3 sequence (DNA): TGTGCCAGCAGCCAACGTTTGAACACTGAAGCTTTCTTT.